This T cell receptor (beta chain) derives from a study of blood T cell repertoires in COVID-19. Turning to the study itself: There were acute and convalescent COVID-19 samples, and they came from the United States, Italy and Spain. Sample material is recorded as cDNA or gDNA derived from T cells, B-cell-depleted T cells, or PBMCs.

V lost 6 bases and J lost 3; bases outside the gene matches: 7. This CDR3 is 15 amino acids long. Germline V lookup: CDR1 LNHDA, CDR2 SQIVND (reference sequence). In the source study's methods: Estimation of nucleated cell counts was performed using reference gene primer amplification. The protocol was immunoSEQ multiplex PCR, while the TCRdb copy is restricted to in-frame clones and leaves out a portion. V, J and clone size reflect that table, while D and trimming were determined from the DNA. Of about 200,000 clones detected, around nine tenths appear once; the ten largest clones hold 5.5% to 8%. This chain links TRBV19 with TRBJ2-1; TRBD1 matches at 8 bases. Source material: peripheral blood. This TCR was sampled from a man aged 55-75 years who had recovered from COVID-19. The CDR3 is CASRTGGSLYNEQFF. Written as DNA, the CDR3 is TGTGCCAGTAGAACAGGGGGTAGTCTCTACAATGAGCAGTTCTTC.